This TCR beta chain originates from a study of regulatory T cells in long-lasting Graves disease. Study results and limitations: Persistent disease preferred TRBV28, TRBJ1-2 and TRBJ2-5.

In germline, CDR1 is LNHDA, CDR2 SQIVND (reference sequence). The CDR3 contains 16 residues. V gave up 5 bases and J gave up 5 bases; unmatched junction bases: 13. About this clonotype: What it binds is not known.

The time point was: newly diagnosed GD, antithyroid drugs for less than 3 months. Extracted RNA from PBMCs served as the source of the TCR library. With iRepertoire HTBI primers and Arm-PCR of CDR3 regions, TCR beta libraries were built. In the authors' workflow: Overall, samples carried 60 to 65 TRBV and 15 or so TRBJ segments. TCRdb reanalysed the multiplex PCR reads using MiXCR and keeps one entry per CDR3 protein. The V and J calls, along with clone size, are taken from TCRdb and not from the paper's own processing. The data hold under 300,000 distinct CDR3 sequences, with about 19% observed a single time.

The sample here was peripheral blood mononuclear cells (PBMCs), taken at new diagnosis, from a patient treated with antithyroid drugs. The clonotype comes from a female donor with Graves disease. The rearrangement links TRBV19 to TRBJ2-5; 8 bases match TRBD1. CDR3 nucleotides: TGTGCCAGTAGTGGGAGCAGGGGGCGAGGGAGGGAGACCCAGTACTTC. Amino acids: CASSGSRGRGRETQYF.